A single sample is the source of the 32 T cell receptor beta chains below, sequenced in a study of regulatory T cells in long-lasting Graves disease. Arm-PCR of CDR3 regions and iRepertoire HTBI primers were the basis on which TCR beta libraries were built. MiXCR, run by TCRdb on the multiplex PCR reads, gives a single entry per CDR3 protein. The repertoire has over 500,000 distinct CDR3 sequences, around 15% of them found once; the top ten carry more than 10%. Time point described: newly diagnosed GD, antithyroid drugs for less than 3 months. With RNA extracted from PBMCs as input, the TCR library was made. These data are also associated with another study on T cells in Graves' hyperthyroidism and ophthalmopathy.

Here the sequenced sample was peripheral blood mononuclear cells (PBMCs), taken at new diagnosis, from a patient treated with antithyroid drugs. These receptor sequences come from a man in his late teens or twenties with Graves disease.

This clonotype was counted only a few times. The rearrangement uses TRBV20-1 and TRBJ2-7; D unresolved. V lost 0 bases to trimming and J lost 6 bases, with 9 bases between them. Germline lookup yields CDR1 DFQATT and CDR2 SNEGSKA (reference sequence). The CDR3 is 12 amino acids. The CDR3 DNA sequence: TGCAGTGCTAGAGAGGAAGGCCGCGAGCAGTACTTC. Amino acid sequence: CSAREEGREQYF.

Only a few counts were recorded for this clonotype. The chain's CDR3 is CAWSVGGPNQPQHF. The CDR3 coding sequence is TGTGCCTGGAGTGTGGGCGGACCCAATCAGCCCCAGCATTTT. The chain uses TRBV30 and TRBJ1-5; D is unresolved. CDR1 is GTSNPN and CDR2 is SVGIG in the germline V gene (reference sequence). The V end lost 0 bases, the J end lost 3 bases, and 9 bases lay between the germline ends. The CDR3 consists of 14 residues.

Only a few counts were recorded for this clonotype. Its ends do not fully match the called genes, so a read error is possible. The rearrangement links TRBV11-2 to TRBJ2-1; 7 nucleotides agree with TRBD2. This CDR3 has 11 amino acids. In germline, CDR1 is SGHAT, CDR2 FQNNGV. DNA of the CDR3: TGTGCCAGCAGCTTGGGACTATCCCCTTGTTTC. Its translation is CASSLGLSPCF.

V and J are TRBV20-1 and TRBJ1-1; maybe TRBD1 (6 bases). V shed 6 bases and J shed 3 bases, with 14 bases lying between them. The CDR3 extends over 13 amino acids. Germline V gene data show CDR1 as DFQATT and CDR2 as SNEGSKA (reference sequence). For the CDR3, the DNA is TGCAGTGCCCCAGGACAGAGCGACACTGAAGCTTTCTTT. Translated: CSAPGQSDTEAFF.

This clonotype was seen ten or more times. The chain carries TRBV2 and TRBJ1-1; TRBD1 is a possible D gene (6 bases). From germline, CDR1 is SNHLY and CDR2 FYNNEI. V was pared by 4 bases and J by 0 bases, with 9 bases between. The length of the CDR3 is 14 residues. The CDR3 region has the DNA TGTGCCAGCAGTGGACAGGCGCTGAACACTGAAGCTTTCTTT. It encodes CASSGQALNTEAFF.

Many counts were recorded for this clonotype. V and J are TRBV20-1 and TRBJ1-1; D gene ambiguous. V gave up 6 bases and J gave up 1 base, with 12 bases separating them. This CDR3 contains 13 residues. Per germline, CDR1 DFQATT and CDR2 SNEGSKA (reference sequence). CDR3 DNA sequence: TGCAGTGCCCGGTGGTTGGAGAACACTGAAGCTTTCTTT. Protein sequence: CSARWLENTEAFF.

The chain joins TRBV29-1 to TRBJ2-1; 11 bases line up with TRBD2. This CDR3 spans 14 amino acids. J was trimmed by 4 bases and V by 4 bases; bases with no gene match: 3. Looked up from germline, CDR1 is SQVTM and CDR2 is ANQGSEA. CDR3 loop: CSVGTSGSYNEQFF. The DNA for the CDR3 is TGCAGCGTTGGCACTAGCGGGAGTTACAATGAGCAGTTCTTC.

This clonotype was detected many times. J is TRBJ2-7 and V is TRBV2; 9 bases match TRBD2. After removal of 8 bases from V and 2 bases from J, the junction contained 4 bases not matched to a gene. Germline values: CDR1 SNHLY, CDR2 FYNNEI. The CDR3 runs to 13 residues. Here the CDR3 DNA reads TGTGCCAGCGGGCCTAGCGGGACCTACGAGCAGTACTTC. As protein: CASGPSGTYEQYF.

The genes are TRBV10-3 and TRBJ2-7; D not certain. In germline, CDR1 is ENHRY, CDR2 SYGVKD. This CDR3 comprises 12 residues. V lost 2 bases, J lost 4 bases, and 6 bases lay in between. CDR3 in DNA: TGTGCCATCAGTGAGATCAGTTACGAGCAGTACTTC. Its protein product is CAISEISYEQYF.

Of note for this clonotype: This clone may be a read error of a much larger clone one base away. The CDR3 DNA sequence: TGTGCCAGCAGTGAAGGAAGGTGGGGGAAGGCCTACGAGCAGTACTTC. This sequence encodes CASSEGRWGKAYEQYF. This chain uses TRBV6-1 with TRBJ2-7; D could derive from TRBD1 or TRBD2 (5 bases each). V lost 1 base and J 2 bases, leaving 15 bases between the germline ends. Germline V gene data show CDR1 as MNHNS and CDR2 as SASEGT. CDR3 length equals 16 residues.

At least ten counts were recorded for this clonotype. The J gene is TRBJ2-3, the V gene TRBV7-9; D is unresolved. The CDR3 runs 15 residues. The germline V and J ends were trimmed by 3 bases and 0 bases, with 10 bases remaining between them. In germline, CDR1 is SEHNR, CDR2 FQNEAQ (reference sequence). This chain's CDR3 is CASSFTALSTDTQYF. In DNA, the CDR3 is TGTGCCAGCAGCTTCACCGCCCTTAGCACAGATACGCAGTATTTT.

The V and J genes are TRBV7-9 and TRBJ1-2; TRBD1 matches 10 bases. The trim removed 5 bases at V and 8 bases at J, leaving 5 bases unmatched. The CDR3 runs 13 residues. Germline CDR1 and CDR2: SEHNR and FQNEAQ (reference sequence). The chain's CDR3 is CASSPDRGLGYTF. In DNA, the CDR3 is TGTGCCAGCAGCCCTGACAGGGGGCTGGGCTACACCTTC. The full variable domain, its missing parts supplied by reference TRBV7-9 and TRBJ1-2, is DTGVSQNPRHKITKRGQNVTFRCDPISEHNRLYWYRQTLGQGPEFLTYFQNEAQLEKSRLLSDRFSAERPKGSFSTLEIQRTEQGDSAMYLCASSPDRGLGYTFGSGTRLTVV.

This clonotype was counted at least ten times. V gene TRBV20-1 combines with J gene TRBJ2-3, with 7 bases aligning to TRBD2. The CDR3 loop spans 16 amino acids. Germline CDR1 DFQATT, CDR2 SNEGSKA (reference sequence). Trimming at V came to 6 bases and at J to 6 bases, leaving 18 bases not matched to a gene. CDR3 sequence (DNA): TGCAGTGCACGGAGTGCGCCAGCGGGAAAGTTGGATACGCAGTATTTT. Protein: CSARSAPAGKLDTQYF.

This clonotype was detected many times. V is TRBV6-2 or TRBV6-3 and J is TRBJ2-7, with D possibly TRBD2 on 7 matching bases. The CDR3 is 14 amino acids. Germline values: CDR1 MNHEY, CDR2 SVGEGT. Trimming took off 8 bases at V and 1 base at J, with 15 bases between the two ends. The CDR3 nucleotides read TGTGCCAGCGCACGGGGGGCAAGTTCCTACGAGCAGTACTTC. Protein: CASARGASSYEQYF.

On this clonotype itself: A clone one base away is much larger, so this may be a read error. The V and J genes are TRBV3-1 and TRBJ2-3; D gene ambiguous. Germline assignment: CDR1 LGHDT and CDR2 YNNKEL (reference sequence). CDR3 length equals 15 residues. CDR3 residues: CASSQDHQGADAQYF. CDR3 in DNA: TGTGCCAGCAGCCAAGATCACCAAGGCGCAGATGCGCAGTATTTT.

This clonotype was detected ten times or more. The chain couples TRBV2 to TRBJ1-5; unclear D gene. CDR3 length equals 16 residues. Looked up from germline, CDR1 is SNHLY and CDR2 is FYNNEI. Trimming pared 6 bases from V and 2 bases from J, leaving 17 bases between. The CDR3 region has the DNA TGTGCCAGCAGCATAGGACCGGGAGGTGGCAATCAGCCCCAGCATTTT. Protein: CASSIGPGGGNQPQHF. Full variable domain (missing parts from reference TRBV2 and TRBJ1-5): EPEVTQTPSHQVTQMGQEVILRCVPISNHLYFYWYRQILGQKVEFLVSFYNNEISEKSEIFDDQFSVERPDGSNFTLKIRSTKLEDSAMYFCASSIGPGGGNQPQHFGDGTRLSIL.

Only a few counts were recorded for this clonotype. V and J are TRBV9 and TRBJ1-6, with no clear D. The CDR3 is 13 residues long. Germline V lookup: CDR1 SGDLS, CDR2 YYNGEE. V was pared by 6 bases and J by 6 bases, with 10 bases between. CDR3 amino acids: CASTPAGNSPLHF. CDR3 coding DNA: TGTGCCAGCACGCCTGCCGGTAATTCACCCCTCCACTTT.

At least ten counts were recorded for this clonotype. This rearrangement joins TRBV6-5 to TRBJ1-2, with D possibly TRBD1 on 6 matching bases. Germline V gives CDR1 MNHEY, CDR2 SVGAGI. The CDR3 is 15 amino acids. Trimming took off 4 bases at V and 1 base at J, with 13 bases between the two ends. CDR3 region: CASSSRDRLNYGYTF. CDR3 bases: TGTGCCAGCAGTTCCCGAGACAGGCTTAACTATGGCTACACCTTC.

The V call is TRBV6-1, the J call TRBJ1-1; D gene unclear. Germline V gives CDR1 MNHNS, CDR2 SASEGT. The CDR3 spans 13 residues. V lost 4 bases and J 0 bases, leaving 6 bases between the germline ends. The CDR3 region has the DNA TGTGCCAGCAGTGGCGAAATGAACACTGAAGCTTTCTTT. This encodes CASSGEMNTEAFF.

This clonotype was seen ten or more times. The rearrangement joins TRBV18 to TRBJ1-1, with a weak D call TRBD1 (6 bases). There are 12 residues in the CDR3. Trimming stripped 5 bases from V and 11 bases from J, with 15 bases between. The germline V gene encodes CDR1 KGHSH and CDR2 LQKENI. This CDR3 is CASSTDSYKAFF. The DNA for the CDR3 is TGTGCCAGCTCAACGGACAGCTACAAGGCTTTCTTT.

This clonotype has only one observation. This rearrangement joins TRBV29-1 to TRBJ2-2; either TRBD1 or TRBD2 may supply D (5 bases each). Germline CDR1 reads SQVTM; CDR2 reads ANQGSEA. This CDR3 is 14 amino acids long. Trimming took off 6 bases at V and 3 bases at J, with 14 bases between the two ends. The CDR3: CSVSLGTHTGELFF. The CDR3 nucleotides read TGCAGCGTGTCGTTGGGGACGCACACCGGGGAGCTGTTTTTT.

In this sample, this clonotype turned up many times. This chain links TRBV5-1 with TRBJ2-7, with D unclear. Germline CDR1 is SGHRS and CDR2 is YFSETQ. V gave up 4 bases and J gave up 2 bases, with 10 bases separating them. This CDR3 has 13 residues. The CDR3 here is CASSPRDTYEQYF. As DNA, the CDR3 is TGCGCCAGCAGCCCACGAGACACCTACGAGCAGTACTTC.

This clonotype appeared a few times. The V call is TRBV5-1, the J call TRBJ2-5; D gene ambiguous. V gave up 6 bases and J gave up 4 bases, with 16 bases separating them. The germline V gene has CDR1 SGHRS and CDR2 YFSETQ. The CDR3 has 14 amino acids. CDR3 DNA sequence: TGCGCCAGCACAGACCAGTCTACGGTAGAGACCCAGTACTTC. It translates to CASTDQSTVETQYF. Complete variable domain (other parts from reference TRBV5-1 and TRBJ2-5): KAGVTQTPRYLIKTRGQQVTLSCSPISGHRSVSWYQQTPGQGLQFLFEYFSETQRNKGNFPGRFSGRQFSNSRSEMNVSTLELGDSALYLCASTDQSTVETQYFGPGTRLLVL.

This clonotype occurred a few times. The chain is built from TRBV10-3 and TRBJ2-1; TRBD2 aligns across 7 bases. The ends lost 8 bases at V and 0 bases at J; junction bases unmatched: 1. CDR1 is ENHRY and CDR2 is SYGVKD in the germline V gene. CDR3 length: 13 residues. The chain's CDR3 is CAIGGSSYNEQFF. In DNA, the CDR3 is TGTGCCATCGGCGGGAGCTCCTACAATGAGCAGTTCTTC.

The rearrangement uses TRBV5-1 and TRBJ2-6; TRBD2 matches 10 bases. This CDR3 contains 18 residues. V shed 1 base and J 4 bases; nucleotides not matched to a gene: 8. The germline gives CDR1 SGHRS, CDR2 YFSETQ. As DNA, the CDR3 is TGCGCCAGCAGCTTGATTCCTAGCGGGAGTCTCGGGGCCAACGTCCTGACTTTC. This sequence encodes CASSLIPSGSLGANVLTF.

This chain connects TRBV4-1 to TRBJ2-1; 10 bases line up with TRBD1. The CDR3 runs to 16 residues. CDR1 and CDR2 from the germline V gene are MGHRA and YSYEKL. V lost 3 bases to trimming and J lost 4 bases; unmatched junction nucleotides: 6. The CDR3 here is CASSQIAGQGYNEQFF. Here the CDR3 DNA reads TGCGCCAGCAGCCAGATCGCGGGACAGGGGTACAATGAGCAGTTCTTC.

This chain connects TRBV3-1 to TRBJ2-7, with TRBD1 matching 8 bases. The ends lost 8 bases at V and 6 bases at J; junction bases unmatched: 12. Germline V gene data show CDR1 as LGHDT and CDR2 as YNNKEL (reference sequence). This CDR3 comprises 14 residues. CDR3 nucleotides: TGTGCCAGCGGCCTACGGACAGGGTGGTTCGAGCAGTACTTC. Amino acids: CASGLRTGWFEQYF.

This clonotype was counted many times. The chain uses TRBV29-1 and TRBJ2-1, with TRBD2 matching 10 bases. The CDR3 extends over 14 amino acids. Germline CDR1 is SQVTM and CDR2 is ANQGSEA. With 6 bases clipped from V and 6 bases from J, the junction kept 8 bases outside the gene matches. The CDR3: CSVDRAGGPNEQFF. CDR3 nucleotide sequence: TGCAGCGTCGACCGAGCGGGAGGGCCCAATGAGCAGTTCTTC.

On this clonotype: A read error may explain this, as a much larger clone is one base away. The CDR3 reads CASRRGTSGNQGSNEQFF. Here the CDR3 DNA reads TGTGCCAGCCGCCGGGGGACTAGCGGGAACCAGGGTTCCAATGAGCAGTTCTTC. The rearrangement joins TRBV6-1 to TRBJ2-1, with 13 bases that match TRBD2. The junction had 16 bases not matched to a gene; V was cut back by 8 bases and J by 6 bases. CDR3 length: 18 residues. Germline V gene lookup returns CDR1 MNHNS and CDR2 SASEGT.

Points on this clonotype: A much larger clone is a single base away; this may be a read error. The chain is built from TRBV27 and TRBJ1-1; perhaps TRBD1 as D (6 bases). The germline gives CDR1 MNHEY, CDR2 SMNVEV (reference sequence). The CDR3 runs 15 residues. CDR3 sequence reads: CASSEQGEVETEALF. The CDR3 DNA sequence: TGTGCCAGCAGTGAACAGGGTGAGGTGGAGACTGAAGCTCTCTTT.

This clonotype was seen at least ten times. The chain couples TRBV7-8 to TRBJ2-1, with D tentatively TRBD2 (6 bases). Per germline, CDR1 SGHVS and CDR2 FQNEAQ. The V and J ends lost 2 bases and 0 bases respectively, with 14 bases between them. The CDR3 is 17 amino acids. The CDR3 spells CASSLIAALSSYNEQFF. The CDR3 region has the DNA TGTGCCAGCAGCTTAATAGCGGCCCTAAGCTCCTACAATGAGCAGTTCTTC.

This clonotype has a handful of counts. The genes are TRBV6-1 and TRBJ2-7; TRBD2 aligns across 9 bases. CDR3 length: 12 residues. J was trimmed by 9 bases and V by 7 bases; bases with no gene match: 7. Germline V gene data show CDR1 as MNHNS and CDR2 as SASEGT. The DNA for the CDR3 is TGTGCCAGCACGGATAGCGGGAGAAGGCAGTACTTC. This gives the protein CASTDSGRRQYF.